This T cell receptor (beta chain) originates from a study of T cells after yellow fever vaccination. The TCR cDNA carried a universal primer site and UMIs from 5'RACE template switching. TCRdb ran MiXCR on the 5' RACE reads and lists one entry per CDR3 protein. The sample includes 450,000 to 650,000 distinct CDR3 sequences, about 14% seen only once; the top ten take around an eighth. This clonotype was seen more than once but under ten times. The source of this sequence is a man in his thirties or forties who received the YFV17D yellow fever vaccine. Sequencing used PBMCs, obtained on the day of the yellow fever booster vaccination.

DNA of the CDR3: TGCGCCAGCACGACAAGCTCCTATAATTCACCCCTCCACTTT. It is translated as CASTTSSYNSPLHF. The J gene is TRBJ1-6, the V gene TRBV5-1, with unresolved D. Between the trimmed V and J ends, which lost 6 bases and 0 bases, there was a span of 7 bases. The germline CDR1 and CDR2 sequences are SGHRS and YFSETQ. The CDR3 length is 14 residues.